Detailed here is one TCR beta chain. This clonotype was found many times. Its antigen remains undetermined. Base-call qualities are not available, and no considerably larger clone is one nucleotide away. Starting from 400 ng RNA, TCR libraries were constructed with the Immunoverse kit using molecular barcoded adaptors that cover the alpha/delta and beta/gamma chains. TCR library preparation used the same RNA that went into transcriptome sequencing. Sequencing of the TCR libraries was done on an Illumina HiSeq 4000 with 2 x 150 cycles. From the authors' description of their analysis: MiXCR aligned TCR reads to human V, D, J and C references and assembled the aligned reads into CDR3 clonotypes, with quality filtering and error correction included. Clonotype counts and gene usage diversity were analyzed with the tcR package in R. For inspection of raw mapping reads, RNA-seq reads were mapped by STAR aligner version 2.5.3a onto GRCh37 of the human genome. To test the effect of sequencing depth on detected clonotypes, IR-seq fastq files were randomly downsampled using Seqtk 1.3. The public reads were reprocessed in TCRdb via fastp at Q25 and MiXCR, keeping in-frame beta chains. For every CDR3 protein sequence, its rows merge into one entry that carries the most common genes and DNA. The V and J calls, along with clone size, are taken from TCRdb and not from the paper's own processing. The sample table contains around 130,000 distinct CDR3 sequences; only one count was recorded for 13% of them. 8.4% of the sample is held by the ten biggest clonotypes.

Bone marrow was sampled from every patient at the time of active disease. Isolation of bone marrow mononuclear cells was performed by Ficoll-Hypaque density gradient centrifugation. Myeloma plasma cells were removed and CD138-negative cells were obtained by negative selection following labeling with CD138 magnetic microbeads on a MACS separator. Flow cytometry on an Attune NxT with CD138 antibodies was used to check the purity of the isolated cells. Total RNA was extracted using TRIzol reagent and was quantified on a NanoDrop spectrophotometer. Paired RNA-seq and IR-seq were performed on each patient's CD138-negative bone marrow sample. The entry originates in a study of read filtering for tumor transcriptome and immune sequencing (TCRdb year 2020). Background for the entire study: The cohort was composed of more than 16 male and roughly 13 female patients, with a mean age of approximately 66 years and an age range of about 40 to 90. Whole-transcriptome libraries were prepared with the TruSeq RNA Access Library Prep Kit after DNase treatment. By revised international staging, roughly 8 patients were R-ISS I, under 20 were R-ISS II and 7 were R-ISS III. As a main aim, a read-filtering strategy for immune repertoire data was addressed, with the specific question being whether clonotypes supported by a single read should be removed. TCR-region mapped reads per sample ranged from about 4.05 to 11 million with IR-seq versus only about 75 to 1,400 with RNA-seq. Using the same bone marrow samples, the study ran both targeted immune repertoire sequencing and bulk whole-transcriptome sequencing and then compared the TCR repertoires from each method.

What the study reported, not specific to this receptor: Removing single-read clonotypes increased the correlation between IR-seq and RNA-seq shared clonotype proportions. In IR-seq, approximately 80% of clonotypes but approximately 3.7% of total reads were represented by single-read clonotypes, whereas in RNA-seq, 65% to 75% of clonotypes and more than 40% of reads were represented by single-read clonotypes. The sorted CD138-negative fraction was a mixed bone marrow immune population, not purified T cells. Clonotypes were captured by IR-seq at much higher depth and more reliably than by RNA-seq, and smaller IR-seq throughput was sufficient for identification of most shared clonotypes.

The V and J ends are trimmed by 1 base and 7 bases, leaving 14 bases between them. Its CDR3 holds 15 amino acids, cysteine through phenylalanine. Just CDR3 DNA is preserved here, 45 bases in frame from base 1. In the germline V gene (reference sequence), CDR1 corresponds to LGHDT and CDR2 to YNNKEL. The chain couples TRBV3-1 to TRBJ1-5; tentative D gene TRBD1, with 5 bases matching. Sequencing used a population of CD138-negative cells sorted from bone marrow. In the paper's terms, the cell subset or site label means: bone marrow mononuclear cells depleted of CD138+ plasma/myeloma cells by negative magnetic selection. The TCR comes from a donor at least 40 years old with multiple myeloma. The sequenced DNA: TGTGCCAGCAGCCAAGTCGACAGCCCTTCGCAGCCCCAGCATTTT. It specifies CASSQVDSPSQPQHF.